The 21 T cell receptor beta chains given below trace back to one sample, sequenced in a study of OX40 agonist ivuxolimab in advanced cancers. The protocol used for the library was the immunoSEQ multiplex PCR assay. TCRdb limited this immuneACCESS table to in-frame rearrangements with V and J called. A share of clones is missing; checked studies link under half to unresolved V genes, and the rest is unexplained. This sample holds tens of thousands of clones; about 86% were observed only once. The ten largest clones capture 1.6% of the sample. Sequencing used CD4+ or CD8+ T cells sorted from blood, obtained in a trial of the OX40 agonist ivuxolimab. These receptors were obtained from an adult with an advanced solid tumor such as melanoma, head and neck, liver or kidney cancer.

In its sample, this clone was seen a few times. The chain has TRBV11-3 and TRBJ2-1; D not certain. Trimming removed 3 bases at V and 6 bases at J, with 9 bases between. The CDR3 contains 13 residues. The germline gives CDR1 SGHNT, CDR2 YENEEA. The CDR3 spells CASSLSTVNEQFF. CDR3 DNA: TGTGCCAGCAGCTTGAGTACTGTCAATGAGCAGTTCTTC. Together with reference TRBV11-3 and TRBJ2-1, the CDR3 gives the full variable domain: EAGVVQSPRYKIIEKKQPVAFWCNPISGHNTLYWYLQNLGQGPELLIRYENEEAVDDSQLPKDRFSAERLKGVDSTLKIQPAELGDSAVYLCASSLSTVNEQFFGPGTRLTVL.

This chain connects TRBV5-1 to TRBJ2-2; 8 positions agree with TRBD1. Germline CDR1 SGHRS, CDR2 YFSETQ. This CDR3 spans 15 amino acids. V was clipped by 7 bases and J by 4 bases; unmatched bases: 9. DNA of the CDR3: TGCGCCAGCCGGGACGACAGGGGCGGCACCGGGGAGCTGTTTTTT. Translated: CASRDDRGGTGELFF.

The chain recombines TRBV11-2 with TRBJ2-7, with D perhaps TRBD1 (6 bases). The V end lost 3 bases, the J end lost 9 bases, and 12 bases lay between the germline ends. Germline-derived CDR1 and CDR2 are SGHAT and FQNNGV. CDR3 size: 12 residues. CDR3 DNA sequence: TGTGCCAGCAGCTTGATCAGGGGAAGGCAGTACTTC. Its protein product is CASSLIRGRQYF.

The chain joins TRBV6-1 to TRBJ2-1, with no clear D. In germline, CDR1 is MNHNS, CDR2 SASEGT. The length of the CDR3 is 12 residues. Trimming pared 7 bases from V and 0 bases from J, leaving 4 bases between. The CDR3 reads CASTRSYNEQFF. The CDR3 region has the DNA TGTGCCAGCACCCGCTCCTACAATGAGCAGTTCTTC.

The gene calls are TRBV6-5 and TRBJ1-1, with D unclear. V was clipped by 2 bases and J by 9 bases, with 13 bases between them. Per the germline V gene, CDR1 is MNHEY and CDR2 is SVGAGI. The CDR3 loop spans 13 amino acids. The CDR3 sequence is CASSYGSLGQAFF. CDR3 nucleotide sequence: TGTGCCAGCAGTTACGGGAGTCTGGGCCAAGCTTTCTTT.

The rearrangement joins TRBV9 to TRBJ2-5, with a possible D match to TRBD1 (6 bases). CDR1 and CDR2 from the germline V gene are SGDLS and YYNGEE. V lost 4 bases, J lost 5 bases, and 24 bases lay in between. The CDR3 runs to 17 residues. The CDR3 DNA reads TGTGCCAGCAGCCTCACCGGACAGAATGTCGTTCCGGAGACCCAGTACTTC. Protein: CASSLTGQNVVPETQYF.

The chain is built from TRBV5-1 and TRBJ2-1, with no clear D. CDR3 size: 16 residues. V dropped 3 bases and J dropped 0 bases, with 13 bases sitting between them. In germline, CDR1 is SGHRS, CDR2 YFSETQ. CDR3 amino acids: CASSSSADLSYNEQFF. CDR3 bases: TGCGCCAGCAGCTCTTCCGCGGACCTCTCCTACAATGAGCAGTTCTTC.

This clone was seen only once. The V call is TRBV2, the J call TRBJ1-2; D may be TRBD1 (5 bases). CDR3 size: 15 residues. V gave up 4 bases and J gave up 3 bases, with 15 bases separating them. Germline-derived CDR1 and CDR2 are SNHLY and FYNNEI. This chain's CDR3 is CASSVLVLGDYGYTF. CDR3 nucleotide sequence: TGTGCCAGCAGTGTTTTAGTATTAGGGGACTATGGCTACACCTTC. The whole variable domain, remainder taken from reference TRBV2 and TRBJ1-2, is EPEVTQTPSHQVTQMGQEVILRCVPISNHLYFYWYRQILGQKVEFLVSFYNNEISEKSEIFDDQFSVERPDGSNFTLKIRSTKLEDSAMYFCASSVLVLGDYGYTFGSGTRLTVV.

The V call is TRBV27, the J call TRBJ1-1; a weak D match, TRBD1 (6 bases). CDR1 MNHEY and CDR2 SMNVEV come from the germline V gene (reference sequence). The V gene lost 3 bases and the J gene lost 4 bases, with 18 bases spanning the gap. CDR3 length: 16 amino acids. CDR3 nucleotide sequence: TGTGCCAGCAGTTTTACGGGGGGGGGCCGGGTCACTGAAGCTTTCTTT. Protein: CASSFTGGGRVTEAFF.

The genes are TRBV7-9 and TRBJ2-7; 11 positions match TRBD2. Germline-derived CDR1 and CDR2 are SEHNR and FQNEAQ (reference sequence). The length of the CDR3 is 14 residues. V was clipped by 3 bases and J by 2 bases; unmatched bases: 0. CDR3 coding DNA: TGTGCCAGCAGCTTGGGACTAGCGGCCTACGAGCAGTACTTC. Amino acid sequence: CASSLGLAAYEQYF.

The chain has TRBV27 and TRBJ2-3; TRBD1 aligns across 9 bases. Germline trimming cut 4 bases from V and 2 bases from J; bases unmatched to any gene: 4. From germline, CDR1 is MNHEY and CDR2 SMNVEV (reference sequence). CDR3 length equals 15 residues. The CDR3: CASSYGQGFTDTQYF. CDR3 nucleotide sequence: TGTGCCAGCAGTTACGGACAGGGGTTCACAGATACGCAGTATTTT.

CDR3: CASSPGLAGAGEQFF. The CDR3 nucleotides read TGTGCCAGCAGCCCAGGACTAGCGGGAGCCGGTGAGCAGTTCTTC. This chain joins TRBV11-3 and TRBJ2-1, with 13 nucleotides matching TRBD2. CDR3 length equals 15 residues. Germline V gene lookup returns CDR1 SGHNT and CDR2 YENEEA. V shed 5 bases, J shed 9 bases, and the junction held 7 bases outside the gene matches.

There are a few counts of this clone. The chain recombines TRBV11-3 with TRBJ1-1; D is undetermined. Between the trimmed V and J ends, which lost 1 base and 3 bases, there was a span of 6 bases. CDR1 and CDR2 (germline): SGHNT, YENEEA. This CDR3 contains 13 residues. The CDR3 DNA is TGTGCCAGCAGCTTAGTCGGGGACACTGAAGCTTTCTTT. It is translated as CASSLVGDTEAFF.

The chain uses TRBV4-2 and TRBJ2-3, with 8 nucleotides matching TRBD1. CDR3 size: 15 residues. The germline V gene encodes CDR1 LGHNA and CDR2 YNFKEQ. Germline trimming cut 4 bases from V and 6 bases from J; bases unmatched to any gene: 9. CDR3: CASSPRQGAVDTQYF. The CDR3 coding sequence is TGTGCCAGCAGCCCAAGGCAGGGGGCGGTGGATACGCAGTATTTT.

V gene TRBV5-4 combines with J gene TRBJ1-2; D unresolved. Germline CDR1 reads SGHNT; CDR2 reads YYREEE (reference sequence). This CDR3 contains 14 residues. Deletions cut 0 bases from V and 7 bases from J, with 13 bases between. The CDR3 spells CASSLEKGAGGYTF. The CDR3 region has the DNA TGTGCCAGCAGCTTGGAAAAGGGAGCTGGTGGCTACACCTTC.

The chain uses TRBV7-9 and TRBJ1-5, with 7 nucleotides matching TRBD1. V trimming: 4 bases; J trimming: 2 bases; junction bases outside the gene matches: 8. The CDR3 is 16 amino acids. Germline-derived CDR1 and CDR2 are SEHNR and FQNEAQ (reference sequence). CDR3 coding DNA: TGTGCCAGCAGCTCCACTCAGGGGGATGGCAATCAGCCCCAGCATTTT. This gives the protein CASSSTQGDGNQPQHF.

CDR3 nucleotides: TGTGCCAGCAGCCCTACTACGGGGGGAGGATACGAGCAGTACTTC. Translating gives CASSPTTGGGYEQYF. The J gene is TRBJ2-7, the V gene TRBV11-2; the match to TRBD2 covers 7 bases. CDR3 length equals 15 residues. V was pared by 5 bases and J by 4 bases, with 11 bases of the junction left unmatched. CDR1 SGHAT and CDR2 FQNNGV come from the germline V gene.

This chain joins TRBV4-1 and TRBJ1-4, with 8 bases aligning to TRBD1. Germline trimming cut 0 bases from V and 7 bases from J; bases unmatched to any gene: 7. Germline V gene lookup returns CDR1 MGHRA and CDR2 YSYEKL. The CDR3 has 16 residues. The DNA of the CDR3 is TGCGCCAGCAGCCAAGATAGCAGGGGGCGGGTTGAAAAACTGTTTTTT. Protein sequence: CASSQDSRGRVEKLFF.

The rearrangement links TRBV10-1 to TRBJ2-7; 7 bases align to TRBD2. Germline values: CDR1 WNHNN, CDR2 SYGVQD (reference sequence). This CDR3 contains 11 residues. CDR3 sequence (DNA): TGCGCGGGGCGGGGACTACGGGAGCAGTACTTC. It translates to CAGRGLREQYF.

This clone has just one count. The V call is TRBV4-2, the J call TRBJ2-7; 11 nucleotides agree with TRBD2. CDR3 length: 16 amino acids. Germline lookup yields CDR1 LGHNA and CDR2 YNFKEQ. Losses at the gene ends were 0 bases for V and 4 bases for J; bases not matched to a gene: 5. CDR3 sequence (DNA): TGTGCCAGCAGCCAAGAACTAGCGGGAGTTATATACGAGCAGTACTTC. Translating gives CASSQELAGVIYEQYF.

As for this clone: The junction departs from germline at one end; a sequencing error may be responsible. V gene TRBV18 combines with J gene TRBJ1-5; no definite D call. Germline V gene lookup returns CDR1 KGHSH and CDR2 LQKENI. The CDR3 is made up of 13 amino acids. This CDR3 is CAGSTAADQPQHF. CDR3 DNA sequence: TGTGCCGGCTCGACCGCCGCCGATCAGCCCCAGCATTTT.